These 8 T cell receptor beta chains came from one sample sequenced in a study of cytomegalovirus exposure and HLA in healthy donors (dated by TCRdb to about 2017). Libraries came from the immunoSEQ multiplex PCR assay. For the multiplex PCR, a mixture combining 60 forward primers for TCR Vbeta segments and 13 reverse primers for TCR Jbeta segments was used. TCRdb's version of the immuneACCESS table is confined to in-frame rearrangements and falls short of the full clone set. An unresolved V gene accounts for under half of the shortfall where checked; the remainder is of unknown origin. The table for this sample lists about 100,000 clones; approximately 85% of them were counted only once. 4.5% to 6.5% of the sample rests with the top ten. Sequencing was carried out using PBMCs. The source of these receptors is a man aged 35 to 55 in good health and CMV-seropositive.

The V gene is TRBV7-8, the J gene TRBJ2-1; 9 positions match TRBD2. Germline V gene sequence: CDR1 SGHVS, CDR2 FQNEAQ. The CDR3 has 16 residues. Trimming removed 4 bases from V and 9 bases from J; junction bases left unmatched: 13. CDR3 loop: CASSSEVAGVQSEQFF. CDR3 nucleotide sequence: TGTGCCAGCAGCTCCGAGGTAGCGGGAGTGCAGAGTGAGCAGTTCTTC.

This clone was recorded only once. The V and J genes are TRBV5-5 and TRBJ2-7, with TRBD1 identical over 7 bases. Germline-derived CDR1 and CDR2 are SGHKS and YYEKEE (reference sequence). The CDR3 runs 14 residues. The ends lost 4 bases at V and 4 bases at J; junction bases unmatched: 8. CDR3 nucleotide sequence: TGTGCCAGCAGCAGACGGGACAGTGATTACGAGCAGTACTTC. It translates to CASSRRDSDYEQYF.

This chain links TRBV19 with TRBJ2-7; D might be TRBD1 (6 bases). CDR3 length: 14 amino acids. Trimming shortened V by 4 bases and J by 3 bases, and 13 bases separated the two germline ends. Germline V lookup: CDR1 LNHDA, CDR2 SQIVND (reference sequence). CDR3 region: CASSTGGANYEQYF. The DNA for the CDR3 is TGTGCCAGTAGTACTGGGGGCGCAAACTACGAGCAGTACTTC.

J is TRBJ2-5 and V is TRBV7-9; tentatively, D is TRBD1 (5 bases). The CDR3 consists of 15 residues. Trimming left V 2 bases short and J 4 bases short, with 14 bases between. The V gene's germline CDR1 is SEHNR and CDR2 FQNEAQ (reference sequence). CDR3 region: CASSLRTGILETQYF. The CDR3 DNA reads TGTGCCAGCAGCTTACGCACAGGCATATTAGAGACCCAGTACTTC.

CDR3 in DNA: TGTGCCAGCAGGGAATCCGGGACAGGGGGCCACGAGCAGTACTTC. Translating it yields CASRESGTGGHEQYF. V gene TRBV6-5 combines with J gene TRBJ2-7, with 12 bases fitting TRBD1. The V gene end was trimmed by 6 bases and the J gene end by 5 bases; junction bases not matched to a gene: 8. The germline V gene encodes CDR1 MNHEY and CDR2 SVGAGI. The CDR3 totals 15 residues.

This clone was seen a handful of times. The chain links TRBV6-1 to TRBJ1-6; possible D gene TRBD1, 5 bases. CDR3 size: 17 residues. With 1 base removed from V and 0 bases from J, the gap between germline ends came to 10 bases. Germline CDR1 and CDR2: MNHNS and SASEGT. The CDR3 sequence is CASSEVGGSSYNSPLHF. CDR3 DNA: TGTGCCAGCAGTGAAGTTGGGGGGAGCTCCTATAATTCACCCCTCCACTTT.

Concerning this clone itself: A read error may account for a junction end that differs from germline. The chain is built from TRBV7-9 and TRBJ1-2, with D maybe TRBD1 (5 bases). Germline V gene sequence: CDR1 SEHNR, CDR2 FQNEAQ (reference sequence). The CDR3 sequence is 15 residues long. The CDR3 nucleotides are TGTTCCAGCAGCTTACACAAGGGCGGGGGTAATGGCTACACCTTC. This encodes CSSSLHKGGGNGYTF.

This chain connects TRBV10-1 to TRBJ2-1, with D hard to call. The CDR3 spans 15 residues. Germline CDR1 reads WNHNN; CDR2 reads SYGVQD (reference sequence). Trimming stripped 3 bases from V and 8 bases from J, with 17 bases between. CDR3 protein: CASSDTARRRDEQFF. The CDR3 coding sequence is TGCGCCAGCAGTGATACCGCGCGGCGACGCGATGAGCAGTTCTTC.